The subject of this entry is one TCR beta chain. Its target antigen remains unknown. Base-call qualities are not available, and no considerably larger clone is one nucleotide away. This entry comes from a study of blood T cell repertoires in COVID-19 (dated by TCRdb to the early 2020s). Background for the entire study: Collaborator samples came from the United States, Italy and Spain and covered acute and convalescent phases of COVID-19. The samples were drawn from two sources: the first 160 participants of the ongoing ImmuneRACE study, and fewer than 1,500 subjects contributed by 6 global collaborators. Where HLA class I and class II types were available, the types were taken from metadata supplied by the sample provider, not from assay-based typing. A de-identified subject ID, COVID-19 status, age in years and sex were almost always included in the sample metadata. The repertoires were released in a freely available public database meant as a resource for research on the immune response to SARS-CoV-2. The material from the prospective study consisted of cDNA or gDNA derived from T cells, B-cell-depleted T cells, or PBMCs. Subjects who had been exposed to COVID-19, were actively infected with it, or had recovered from it provided the deeply sampled blood TCRbeta repertoires that made up the dataset. Here is what the overall study found, with its caveats: The quantity of clinical and demographic metadata differed by source and by participant and was supplied without curation.

The immunoSEQ Assay, a bias-controlled multiplex PCR, was used to amplify TCRbeta CDR3 regions from genomic DNA. For the original study's pipeline: Nucleated cell counts per sample were estimated from amplification of reference gene primers within the assay. To quantify the absolute abundance of each unique TCRbeta CDR3 rearrangement, sequence reads were collapsed and filtered. For each sample, productive Simpson clonality was calculated by taking the square root of Simpson's diversity index across productive rearrangements. TCRdb mirrors the immuneACCESS table, restricted to in-frame sequences. Some clones are absent from its copies; in checked studies, under half trace to an unresolved V gene, and the reason for the others is unknown. V and J calls and clone size come straight from that table; D and trimming were deduced from the DNA. The sample data list over 80,000 clones, and roughly nine tenths of these were observed just once. The ten largest clones take up approximately 1.7% of the sample.

Whole blood was collected in K2EDTA tubes by collaborating institutions according to the institutions' own protocols. Collaborator samples were shipped for TCRbeta analysis as frozen whole blood, isolated PBMCs, or DNA extracted from either sample type. At the junction V is shortened by 2 bases and J by 8 bases, with 21 bases in between. CDR1 SEHNR and CDR2 FQNEAQ were looked up in the germline V gene (reference sequence). From the cysteine through the phenylalanine, the CDR3 covers 16 amino acids. Only the CDR3 DNA is retained, 48 bases long and in frame from the first base. This TCR was recovered from a man in his 60s with acute or convalescent COVID-19. Specimen: peripheral blood. The rearranged chain carries TRBV7-9 and TRBJ1-2; 6 matching bases give a weak D call of TRBD1. The nucleotide sequence is TGTGCCAGCAGCTTACTATTTATGGACAGTTCTATGGGCTACACCTTC. Its product reads: CASSLLFMDSSMGYTF. Joined to the reference TRBV7-9 and TRBJ1-2 proteins, this CDR3 gives the full variable domain: DTGVSQNPRHKITKRGQNVTFRCDPISEHNRLYWYRQTLGQGPEFLTYFQNEAQLEKSRLLSDRFSAERPKGSFSTLEIQRTEQGDSAMYLCASSLLFMDSSMGYTFGSGTRLTVV.